This T cell receptor beta chain was profiled in a study of shared clonotypes between healthy human individuals. Whole-study results and caveats: Only blood samples were collected, and tissue repertoires likely differ.

As regards this clone: Its antigen is as yet unknown.

The CDR3 spans 15 residues. Trimming took off 0 bases at V and 3 bases at J, with 8 bases between the two ends. CDR1 SEHNR and CDR2 FQNEAQ come from the germline V gene (reference sequence). Data came from immunoSEQ multiplex PCR; TCRdb stores just in-frame clones and leaves some out. The table includes approximately 1,000,000 clones, approximately 80% detected once. The material sequenced was memory CD4+ T cells from PBMCs. Subset defined: CD45RA-negative fraction. The chain recombines TRBV7-9 with TRBJ1-4, with a possible D match to TRBD1 (6 bases). The source is a man younger than 30 in good health. Some clones in this sample may be carry-over from other donors' samples. The CDR3 DNA follows: TGTGCCAGCAGCTTAGCGGGGGCGCCTAATGAAAAACTGTTTTTT. Amino acids: CASSLAGAPNEKLFF. The full variable domain, with the rest looked up from reference TRBV7-9 and TRBJ1-4, is DTGVSQNPRHKITKRGQNVTFRCDPISEHNRLYWYRQTLGQGPEFLTYFQNEAQLEKSRLLSDRFSAERPKGSFSTLEIQRTEQGDSAMYLCASSLAGAPNEKLFFGSGTQLSVL.